This T cell receptor beta chain was found in a study of T cells expressing NK-cell markers. After re-calling the 5' RACE reads, TCRdb lists one entry per CDR3 protein, DNA absent. The sample has around 280,000 distinct CDR3 sequences. Looked up from germline, CDR1 is SQVTM and CDR2 is ANQGSEA. This CDR3 has 14 residues. The receptor was derived from a man between 18 and 35 years old in good health. The sequencing input was blood T cells: a sorted CD56 or NKG2C T cell subset, CD4+ or CD8+ T cells, or bulk PBMC T cells (not recorded which). The chain combines TRBV29-1 with TRBJ2-5; TCRdb selects TRBD2, and the lack of DNA leaves this call unchecked. This CDR3 reads CSEIRRERQETQYF.